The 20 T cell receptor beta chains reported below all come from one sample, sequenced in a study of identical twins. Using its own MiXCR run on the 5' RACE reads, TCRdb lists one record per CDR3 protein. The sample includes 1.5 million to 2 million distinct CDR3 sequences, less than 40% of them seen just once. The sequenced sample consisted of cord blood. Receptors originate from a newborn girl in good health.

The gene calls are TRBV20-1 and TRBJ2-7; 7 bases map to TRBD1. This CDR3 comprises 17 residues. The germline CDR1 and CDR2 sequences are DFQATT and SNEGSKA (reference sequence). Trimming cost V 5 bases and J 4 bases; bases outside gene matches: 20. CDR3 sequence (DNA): TGCAGTGCTTCAGACAGGGCTGGGACGGGCCCATTATACGAGCAGTACTTC. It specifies CSASDRAGTGPLYEQYF.

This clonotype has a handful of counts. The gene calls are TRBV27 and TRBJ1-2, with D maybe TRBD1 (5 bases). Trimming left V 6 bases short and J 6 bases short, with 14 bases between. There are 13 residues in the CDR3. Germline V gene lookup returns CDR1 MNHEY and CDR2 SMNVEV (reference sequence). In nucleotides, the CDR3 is TGTGCCAGCAGCCAGGGACCGATGAATGGCTACACCTTC. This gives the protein CASSQGPMNGYTF.

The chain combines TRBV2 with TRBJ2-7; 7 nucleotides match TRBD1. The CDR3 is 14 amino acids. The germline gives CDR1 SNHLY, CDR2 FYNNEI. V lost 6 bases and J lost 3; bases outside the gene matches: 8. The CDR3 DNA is TGTGCCAGCAGACCGGGACAGTTGATCTACGAGCAGTACTTC. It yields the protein CASRPGQLIYEQYF. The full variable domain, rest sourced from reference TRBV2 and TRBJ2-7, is EPEVTQTPSHQVTQMGQEVILRCVPISNHLYFYWYRQILGQKVEFLVSFYNNEISEKSEIFDDQFSVERPDGSNFTLKIRSTKLEDSAMYFCASRPGQLIYEQYFGPGTRLTVT.

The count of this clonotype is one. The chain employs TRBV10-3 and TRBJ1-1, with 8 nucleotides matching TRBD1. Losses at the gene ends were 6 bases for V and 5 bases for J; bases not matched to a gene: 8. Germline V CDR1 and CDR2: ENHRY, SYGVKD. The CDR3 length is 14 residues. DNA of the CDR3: TGTGCCATCAGGGGCCAGGGGGCAGGGACTGAAGCTTTCTTT. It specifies CAIRGQGAGTEAFF.

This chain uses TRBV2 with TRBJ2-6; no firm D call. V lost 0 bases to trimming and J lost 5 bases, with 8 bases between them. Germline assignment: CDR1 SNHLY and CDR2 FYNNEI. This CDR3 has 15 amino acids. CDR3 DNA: TGTGCCAGCAGTGAAGCGGGCGCGTGGGCCAACGTCCTGACTTTC. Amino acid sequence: CASSEAGAWANVLTF.

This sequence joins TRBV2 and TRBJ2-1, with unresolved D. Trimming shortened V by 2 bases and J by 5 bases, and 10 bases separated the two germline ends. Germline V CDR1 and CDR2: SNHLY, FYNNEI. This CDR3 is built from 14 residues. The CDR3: CASSEPRLHNEQFF. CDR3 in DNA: TGTGCCAGCAGTGAACCCCGCTTACACAATGAGCAGTTCTTC.

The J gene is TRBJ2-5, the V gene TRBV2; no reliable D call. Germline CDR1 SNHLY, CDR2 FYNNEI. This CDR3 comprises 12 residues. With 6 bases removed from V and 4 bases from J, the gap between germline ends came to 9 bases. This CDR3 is CASRAPAETQYF. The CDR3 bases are TGTGCCAGCAGGGCCCCGGCAGAGACCCAGTACTTC.

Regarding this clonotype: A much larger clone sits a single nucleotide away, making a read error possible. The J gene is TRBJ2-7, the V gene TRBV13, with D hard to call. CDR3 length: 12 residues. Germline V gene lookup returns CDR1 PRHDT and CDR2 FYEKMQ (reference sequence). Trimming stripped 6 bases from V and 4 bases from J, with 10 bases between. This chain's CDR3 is CASSNTRYEQYF. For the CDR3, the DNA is TGTGCCAGCAGTAACACCAGATACGAGCAGTACTTC.

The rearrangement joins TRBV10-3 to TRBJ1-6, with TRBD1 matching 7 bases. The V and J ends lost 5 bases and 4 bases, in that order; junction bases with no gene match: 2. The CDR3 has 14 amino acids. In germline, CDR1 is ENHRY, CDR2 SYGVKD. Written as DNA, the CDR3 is TGTGCCATCAGTCGGGACAGTTATAATTCACCCCTCCACTTT. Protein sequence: CAISRDSYNSPLHF.

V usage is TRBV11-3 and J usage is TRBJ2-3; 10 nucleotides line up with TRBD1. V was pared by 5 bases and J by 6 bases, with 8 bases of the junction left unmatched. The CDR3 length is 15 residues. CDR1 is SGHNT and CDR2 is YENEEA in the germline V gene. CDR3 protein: CASSLGTGDSDTQYF. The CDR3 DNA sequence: TGTGCCAGCAGCCTCGGGACAGGGGATAGTGATACGCAGTATTTT.

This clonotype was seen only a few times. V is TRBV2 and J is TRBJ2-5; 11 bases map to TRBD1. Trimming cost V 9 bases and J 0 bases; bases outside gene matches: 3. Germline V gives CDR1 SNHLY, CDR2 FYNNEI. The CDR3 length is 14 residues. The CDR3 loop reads CASGQGANQETQYF. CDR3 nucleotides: TGTGCCAGTGGACAGGGGGCGAACCAAGAGACCCAGTACTTC.

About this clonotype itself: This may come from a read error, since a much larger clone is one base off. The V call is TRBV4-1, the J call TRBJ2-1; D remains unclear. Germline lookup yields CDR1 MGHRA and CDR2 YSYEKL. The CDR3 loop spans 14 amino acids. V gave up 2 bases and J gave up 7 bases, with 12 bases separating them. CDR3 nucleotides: TGCGCCAGCAGCCAAAATCCCGGAACGAATGAGCAGTTCTTC. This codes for CASSQNPGTNEQFF.

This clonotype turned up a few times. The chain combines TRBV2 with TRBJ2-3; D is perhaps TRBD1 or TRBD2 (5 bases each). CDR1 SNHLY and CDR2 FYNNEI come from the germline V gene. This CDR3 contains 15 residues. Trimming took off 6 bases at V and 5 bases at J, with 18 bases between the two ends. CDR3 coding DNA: TGTGCCAGCAGCCTCGCAGGGCCCCGGGGAGATACGCAGTATTTT. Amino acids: CASSLAGPRGDTQYF.

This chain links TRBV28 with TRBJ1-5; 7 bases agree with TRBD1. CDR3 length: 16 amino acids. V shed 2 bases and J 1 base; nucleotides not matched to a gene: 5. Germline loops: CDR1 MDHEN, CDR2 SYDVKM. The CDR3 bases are TGTGCCAGCAGTTTAAGGTCCAGGGGGAGCAATCAGCCCCAGCATTTT. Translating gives CASSLRSRGSNQPQHF.

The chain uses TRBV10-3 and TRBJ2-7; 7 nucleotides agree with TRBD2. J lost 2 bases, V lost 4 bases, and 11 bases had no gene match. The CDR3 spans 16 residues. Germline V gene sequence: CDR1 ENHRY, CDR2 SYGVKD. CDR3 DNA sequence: TGTGCCATCAGTGCTCGAAAGGCGGGGGAGACCTACGAGCAGTACTTC. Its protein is CAISARKAGETYEQYF.

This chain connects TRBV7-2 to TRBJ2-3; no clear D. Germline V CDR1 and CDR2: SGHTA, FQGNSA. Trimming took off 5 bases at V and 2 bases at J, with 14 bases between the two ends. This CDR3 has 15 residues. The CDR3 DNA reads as TGTGCCAGCAGCCATTCCTATGCCGACACAGATACGCAGTATTTT. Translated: CASSHSYADTDTQYF.

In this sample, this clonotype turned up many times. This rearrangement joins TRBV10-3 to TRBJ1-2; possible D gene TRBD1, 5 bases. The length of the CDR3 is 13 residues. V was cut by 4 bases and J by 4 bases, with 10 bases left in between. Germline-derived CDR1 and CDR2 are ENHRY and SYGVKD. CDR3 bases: TGTGCCATCAGTGTCGACAGCGTCTATGGCTACACCTTC. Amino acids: CAISVDSVYGYTF.

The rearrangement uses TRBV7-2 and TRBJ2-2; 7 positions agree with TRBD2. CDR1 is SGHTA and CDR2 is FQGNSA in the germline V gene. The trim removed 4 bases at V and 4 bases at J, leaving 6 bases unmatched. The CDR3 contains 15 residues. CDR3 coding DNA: TGTGCCAGCAGCTCGGTGGGGGGGGGCACCGGGGAGCTGTTTTTT. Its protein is CASSSVGGGTGELFF.

CDR3 in amino acids: CATSRGGQGTDTQYF. The CDR3 coding sequence is TGTGCCACCAGCAGAGGTGGTCAGGGCACAGATACGCAGTATTTT. The chain couples TRBV15 to TRBJ2-3, with D uncertain. V was trimmed by 1 base and J by 1 base, leaving 9 bases between them. The germline V gene encodes CDR1 LNHNV and CDR2 YYDKDF (reference sequence). This CDR3 has 15 amino acids.

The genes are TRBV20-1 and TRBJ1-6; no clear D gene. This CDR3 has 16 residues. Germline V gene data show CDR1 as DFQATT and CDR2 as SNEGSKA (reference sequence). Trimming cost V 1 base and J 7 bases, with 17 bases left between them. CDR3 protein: CSARAHLLTVNSPLHF. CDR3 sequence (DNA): TGCAGTGCTAGAGCCCACCTACTGACCGTAAATTCACCCCTCCACTTT.